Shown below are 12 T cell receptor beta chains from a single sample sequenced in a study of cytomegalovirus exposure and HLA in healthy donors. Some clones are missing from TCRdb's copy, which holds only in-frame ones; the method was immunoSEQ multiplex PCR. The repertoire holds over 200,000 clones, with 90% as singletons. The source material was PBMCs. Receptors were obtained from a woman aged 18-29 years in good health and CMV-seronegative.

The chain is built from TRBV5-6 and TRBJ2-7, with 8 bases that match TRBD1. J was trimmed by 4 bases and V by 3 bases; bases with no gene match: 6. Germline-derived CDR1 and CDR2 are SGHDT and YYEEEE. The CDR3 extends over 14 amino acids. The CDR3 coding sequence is TGTGCCAGCAGCTCAGGACAGGGCGATTACGAGCAGTACGTC. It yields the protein CASSSGQGDYEQYV.

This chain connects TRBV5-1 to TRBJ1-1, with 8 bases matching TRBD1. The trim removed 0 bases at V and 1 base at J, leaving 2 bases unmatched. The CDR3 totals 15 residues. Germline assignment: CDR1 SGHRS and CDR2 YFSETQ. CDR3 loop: CASSLGDRGNTEAFF. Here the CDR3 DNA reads TGCGCCAGCAGCTTGGGAGACAGGGGGAACACTGAAGCTTTCTTT.

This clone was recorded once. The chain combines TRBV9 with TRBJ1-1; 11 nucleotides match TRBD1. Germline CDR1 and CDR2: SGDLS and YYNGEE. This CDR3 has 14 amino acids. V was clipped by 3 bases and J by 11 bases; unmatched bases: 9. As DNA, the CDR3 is TGTGCCAGCAGCGATCGGCAGGGACAGGGGGGTGCTTTCTTT. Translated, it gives CASSDRQGQGGAFF.

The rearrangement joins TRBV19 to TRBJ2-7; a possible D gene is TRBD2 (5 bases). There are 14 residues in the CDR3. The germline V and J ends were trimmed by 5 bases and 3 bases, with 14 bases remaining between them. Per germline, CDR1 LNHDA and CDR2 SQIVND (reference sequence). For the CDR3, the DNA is TGTGCCAGTAGTCCGAGCGGATACGTCTACGAGCAGTACTTC. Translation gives CASSPSGYVYEQYF. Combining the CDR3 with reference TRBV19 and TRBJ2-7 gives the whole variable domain DGGITQSPKYLFRKEGQNVTLSCEQNLNHDAMYWYRQDPGQGLRLIYYSQIVNDFQKGDIAEGYSVSREKKESFPLTVTSAQKNPTAFYLCASSPSGYVYEQYFGPGTRLTVT.

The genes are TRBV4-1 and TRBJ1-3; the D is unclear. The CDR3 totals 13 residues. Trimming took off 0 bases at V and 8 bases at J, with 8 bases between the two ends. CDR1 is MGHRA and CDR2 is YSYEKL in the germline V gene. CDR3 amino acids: CASSQDPTYTIYF. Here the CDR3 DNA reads TGCGCCAGCAGCCAAGATCCCACTTACACCATATATTTT.

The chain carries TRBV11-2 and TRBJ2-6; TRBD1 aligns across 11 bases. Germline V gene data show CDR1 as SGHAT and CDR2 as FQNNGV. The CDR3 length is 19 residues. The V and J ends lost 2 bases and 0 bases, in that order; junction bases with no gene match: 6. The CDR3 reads CASSLHAGTGGSGANVLTF. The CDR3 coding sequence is TGTGCCAGCAGCTTACACGCCGGGACAGGGGGCTCTGGGGCCAACGTCCTGACTTTC. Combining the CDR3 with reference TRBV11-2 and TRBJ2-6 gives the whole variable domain EAGVAQSPRYKIIEKRQSVAFWCNPISGHATLYWYQQILGQGPKLLIQFQNNGVVDDSQLPKDRFSAERLKGVDSTLKIQPAKLEDSAVYLCASSLHAGTGGSGANVLTFGAGSRLTVL.

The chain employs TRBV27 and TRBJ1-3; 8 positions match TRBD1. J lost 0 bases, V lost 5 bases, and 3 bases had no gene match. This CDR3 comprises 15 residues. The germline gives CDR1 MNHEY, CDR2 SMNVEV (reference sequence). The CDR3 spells CASSETGGSGNTIYF. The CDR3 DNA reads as TGTGCCAGCAGTGAAACAGGGGGCTCTGGAAACACCATATATTTT.

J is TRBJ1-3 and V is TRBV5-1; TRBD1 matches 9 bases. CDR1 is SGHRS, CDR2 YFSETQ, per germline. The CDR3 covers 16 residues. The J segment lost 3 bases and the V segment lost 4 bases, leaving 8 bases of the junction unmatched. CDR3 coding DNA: TGCGCCAGCAGCCCCCAGACAGGGGGAAGTGGAAACACCATATATTTT. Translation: CASSPQTGGSGNTIYF.

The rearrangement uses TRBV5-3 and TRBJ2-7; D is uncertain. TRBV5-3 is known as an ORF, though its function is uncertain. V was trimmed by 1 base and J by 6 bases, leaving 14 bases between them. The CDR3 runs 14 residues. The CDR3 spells CARSLLVRCCEQYF. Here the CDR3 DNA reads TGTGCCAGAAGCTTGTTGGTCCGGTGCTGCGAGCAGTACTTC.

The CDR3 reads CASSLGQGSGEETQYF. The CDR3 DNA is TGTGCCAGCAGCTTAGGACAGGGGTCGGGGGAAGAGACCCAGTACTTC. The V gene is TRBV11-2, the J gene TRBJ2-5, with 8 bases identical to TRBD1. Trimming removed 1 base from V and 3 bases from J; junction bases left unmatched: 7. The CDR3 covers 16 residues. Germline values: CDR1 SGHAT, CDR2 FQNNGV.

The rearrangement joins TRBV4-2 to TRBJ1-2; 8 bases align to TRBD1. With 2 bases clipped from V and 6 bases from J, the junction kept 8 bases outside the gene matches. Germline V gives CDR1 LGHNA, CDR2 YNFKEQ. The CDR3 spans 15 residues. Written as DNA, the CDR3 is TGTGCCAGCAGCCAAATACAGGGGGATAAAAATGGCTACACCTTC. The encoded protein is CASSQIQGDKNGYTF.

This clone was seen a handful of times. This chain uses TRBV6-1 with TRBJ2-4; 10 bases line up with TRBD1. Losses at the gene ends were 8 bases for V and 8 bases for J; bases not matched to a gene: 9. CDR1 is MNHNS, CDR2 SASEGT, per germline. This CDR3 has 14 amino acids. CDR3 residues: CASGTGTGEDIQYF. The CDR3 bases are TGTGCCAGCGGCACCGGGACAGGGGAAGACATTCAGTACTTC.